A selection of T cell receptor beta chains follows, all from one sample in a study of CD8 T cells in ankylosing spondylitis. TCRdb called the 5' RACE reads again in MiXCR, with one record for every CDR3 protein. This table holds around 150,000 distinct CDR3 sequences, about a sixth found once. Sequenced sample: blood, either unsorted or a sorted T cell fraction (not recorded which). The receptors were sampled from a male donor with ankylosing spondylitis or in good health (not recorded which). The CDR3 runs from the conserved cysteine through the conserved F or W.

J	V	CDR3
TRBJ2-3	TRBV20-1	CSALSLPGTGALMDTQYF
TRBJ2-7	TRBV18	CASSPITSVYEQYF
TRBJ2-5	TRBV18	CASSPPGETQYF
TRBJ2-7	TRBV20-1	CSAAVAGGPDGEQYF
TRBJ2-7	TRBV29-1	CSVEWLAGYEQYF
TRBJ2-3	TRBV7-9	CASSLASGRDTQYF
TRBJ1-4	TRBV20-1	CSPGQGGEKLFF
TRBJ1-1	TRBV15	CATSRVGTWGSEAFF
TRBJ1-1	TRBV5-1	CASSGTGGLTEAFF
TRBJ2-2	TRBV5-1	CASSRDPSSGELFF
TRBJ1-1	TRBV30	CAWSGTGILAFF
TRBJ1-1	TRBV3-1	CASSPGALVTEAFF
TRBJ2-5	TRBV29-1	CSVAPRLVQTQYF
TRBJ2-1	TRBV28	CASSPFGLSSYNEQFF
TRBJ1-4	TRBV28	CASSEAPVLFF
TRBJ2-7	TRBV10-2	CASSESIPGYEQYF
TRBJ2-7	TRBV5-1	CASSLEGGYEQYF
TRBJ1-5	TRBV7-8	CASSLGGGGNQPQHF
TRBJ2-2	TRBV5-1	CASSPWDSDATGELFF
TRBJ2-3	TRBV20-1	CSALVGGSTDTQYF